Only a few counts were recorded for the clone carrying this T cell receptor beta chain. The target antigen is unknown. TCRdb reprocessed the RT-PCR reads via MiXCR and lists one record per CDR3 protein. The sample includes about 480,000 distinct CDR3 sequences, 9.5% to 12% seen only once; the top ten take over 9.5%. This sample is drawn from a study of response to subunit inactivated influenza vaccine. Study results and limitations: Only a handful of new T cells, the authors suggested, are recruited with each seasonal influenza vaccination.

This specimen was PBMCs from blood, taken roughly 6 weeks after vaccination. The sequence came from a man aged 45-60 years who received an inactivated influenza vaccine.

The CDR3 DNA is TGTGCCACCAGTGACCGAACCGGGACAGGAATCCACGAGCAGTACTTC. Residues: CATSDRTGTGIHEQYF. The V call is TRBV24-1, the J call TRBJ2-7, with 8 bases lining up with TRBD1. The junction had 12 bases not matched to a gene; V was cut back by 4 bases and J by 5 bases. CDR1 and CDR2 (germline): KGHDR, SFDVKD. This CDR3 contains 16 residues.